These 30 T cell receptor beta chains originate from one sample sequenced in a study of PD-L1 blockade in urothelial cancer. Sequencing was performed with immunoSEQ multiplex PCR; in TCRdb, only in-frame clones are kept and a portion is missing. Of tens of thousands of clones listed, more than 75% were seen once; the top ten hold around 14%. The time point denotes: pretreatment peripheral blood. Sample: PBMCs, taken around atezolizumab (anti-PD-L1) treatment. Every receptor here comes from a man between 60 and 70 years old with urothelial cancer.

The gene calls are TRBV7-9 and TRBJ1-2; D not resolved. Between the trimmed V and J ends, which lost 2 bases and 8 bases, there was a span of 12 bases. The CDR3 runs 13 residues. Germline CDR1 reads SEHNR; CDR2 reads FQNEAQ (reference sequence). The CDR3 DNA follows: TGTGCCAGCAGCTTAACCGCGGGAGGGGGCTACACCTTC. The encoded protein is CASSLTAGGGYTF. Together with reference TRBV7-9 and TRBJ1-2, the CDR3 gives the full variable domain: DTGVSQNPRHKITKRGQNVTFRCDPISEHNRLYWYRQTLGQGPEFLTYFQNEAQLEKSRLLSDRFSAERPKGSFSTLEIQRTEQGDSAMYLCASSLTAGGGYTFGSGTRLTVV.

The rearrangement joins TRBV7-9 to TRBJ2-3; maybe TRBD2 (5 bases). In germline, CDR1 is SEHNR, CDR2 FQNEAQ (reference sequence). The CDR3 covers 17 residues. With 2 bases removed from V and 0 bases from J, the gap between germline ends came to 15 bases. The CDR3 DNA is TGTGCCAGCAGCTTATCCGGCAGCGGTGCTAGCACAGATACGCAGTATTTT. Its translation: CASSLSGSGASTDTQYF.

In its sample, this clone was seen once. The rearrangement joins TRBV19 to TRBJ1-3, with 7 bases aligning to TRBD1. The CDR3 sequence is 14 residues long. Per the germline V gene, CDR1 is LNHDA and CDR2 is SQIVND (reference sequence). The V gene end was trimmed by 7 bases and the J gene end by 2 bases; junction bases not matched to a gene: 5. CDR3 loop: CASIADRAGNTIYF. CDR3 DNA sequence: TGTGCCAGTATAGCCGACAGGGCTGGAAACACCATATATTTT.

This chain joins TRBV6-5 and TRBJ1-5; D not certain. The CDR3 is 15 amino acids. Germline assignment: CDR1 MNHEY and CDR2 SVGAGI. Trimming removed 2 bases at V and 4 bases at J, with 12 bases between. CDR3 protein: CASSYDGGTNQPQHF. The CDR3 DNA follows: TGTGCCAGCAGTTACGACGGAGGAACTAATCAGCCCCAGCATTTT.

The CDR3 region is CASSKTSRAETQYF. The CDR3 DNA follows: TGTGCCAGCAGCAAGACTAGTAGGGCGGAGACCCAGTACTTC. The chain recombines TRBV9 with TRBJ2-5, with D perhaps TRBD2 (6 bases). Germline V CDR1 and CDR2: SGDLS, YYNGEE. This CDR3 has 14 amino acids. Trimming stripped 4 bases from V and 5 bases from J, with 15 bases between.

The chain uses TRBV7-2 and TRBJ2-3; 7 bases agree with TRBD1. V trimming: 5 bases; J trimming: 4 bases; junction bases outside the gene matches: 6. The CDR3 has 14 residues. Germline CDR1 and CDR2: SGHTA and FQGNSA. The DNA for the CDR3 is TGTGCCAGCAGCCACCGAACAGGGGCAGATACGCAGTATTTT. It yields the protein CASSHRTGADTQYF.

The chain carries TRBV5-1 and TRBJ2-1, with D perhaps matching TRBD2 (6 bases). The CDR3 sequence is 14 residues long. CDR1 and CDR2 (germline): SGHRS, YFSETQ. The V and J ends lost 2 bases and 6 bases respectively, with 12 bases between them. CDR3 nucleotide sequence: TGCGCCAGCAGCTTCGCCCCCGGGGGCAATGAGCAGTTCTTC. As protein: CASSFAPGGNEQFF.

The chain uses TRBV29-1 and TRBJ1-1; TRBD1 aligns across 7 bases. J gave up 7 bases and V 4 bases, and 9 bases lay outside the gene matches. Germline CDR1 is SQVTM and CDR2 is ANQGSEA. This CDR3 spans 13 amino acids. Here the CDR3 reads CSVGSRQGNEAFF. CDR3 in DNA: TGCAGCGTTGGATCCCGACAGGGCAATGAAGCTTTCTTT.

This clone has just a few counts. J is TRBJ2-2 and V is TRBV6-4, with a tentative D call TRBD1 (5 bases). CDR1 is MRHNA and CDR2 is SNTAGT in the germline V gene. V was cut by 2 bases and J by 3 bases, with 10 bases left in between. This CDR3 has 15 amino acids. Here the CDR3 DNA reads TGTGCCAGCAGTGACCGCGGACAAGACACCGGGGAGCTGTTTTTT. As protein: CASSDRGQDTGELFF.

The chain combines TRBV19 with TRBJ2-2; the match to TRBD1 covers 7 bases. The CDR3 runs to 14 residues. Per germline, CDR1 LNHDA and CDR2 SQIVND (reference sequence). The ends lost 4 bases at V and 4 bases at J; junction bases unmatched: 3. CDR3 protein: CASSKGAGTGELFF. CDR3 bases: TGTGCCAGTAGTAAGGGGGCTGGCACCGGGGAGCTGTTTTTT.

This chain joins TRBV5-1 and TRBJ2-5; tentatively, D is TRBD2 (5 bases). V lost 4 bases, J lost 2 bases, and 15 bases lay in between. The CDR3 is 15 residues long. Germline values: CDR1 SGHRS, CDR2 YFSETQ. The CDR3 loop reads CASSRDGASQETQYF. The CDR3 DNA follows: TGCGCCAGCAGCCGGGATGGAGCCTCTCAAGAGACCCAGTACTTC.

The rearrangement links TRBV18 to TRBJ1-3; D is possibly TRBD1 (6 bases). The V gene's germline CDR1 is KGHSH and CDR2 LQKENI. Trimming took 6 bases from V and 2 from J, leaving 20 bases between them. CDR3 size: 17 residues. Here the CDR3 reads CASSRQPQGTPGNTIYF. The CDR3 nucleotides read TGTGCCAGCTCCCGCCAGCCTCAGGGGACCCCTGGAAACACCATATATTTT.

The chain is built from TRBV28 and TRBJ2-7; TRBD2 agrees at 8 bases. The CDR3 sequence is 14 residues long. J was trimmed by 2 bases and V by 6 bases; bases with no gene match: 6. Per the germline V gene, CDR1 is MDHEN and CDR2 is SYDVKM. CDR3 DNA sequence: TGTGCCAGCAGCCCTAGCGGGTTGACCTACGAGCAGTACTTC. Its protein product is CASSPSGLTYEQYF.

This clone appeared a single time. V is TRBV25-1 and J is TRBJ1-2, with 7 positions matching TRBD1. There are 15 residues in the CDR3. Germline loops: CDR1 MGHDK, CDR2 SYGVNS. Trimming removed 4 bases from V and 7 bases from J; junction bases left unmatched: 12. Here the CDR3 reads CASSVSATGLGGYTF. The CDR3 nucleotides read TGTGCCAGCAGTGTATCCGCGACAGGGCTCGGTGGCTACACCTTC.

The table lists this clone with a few counts. The CDR3 nucleotides read TGTGCCAGCAGGACCCCGGGGGGGAATCAGCCCCAGCATTTT. Translating it yields CASRTPGGNQPQHF. The V gene is TRBV6-1, the J gene TRBJ1-5, with TRBD1 as a possible D gene (5 bases). This CDR3 is built from 14 residues. Per the germline V gene, CDR1 is MNHNS and CDR2 is SASEGT. Trimming took off 6 bases at V and 4 bases at J, with 13 bases between the two ends.

The chain recombines TRBV19 with TRBJ2-1, with D possibly being TRBD1 (6 bases). With 6 bases removed from V and 6 bases from J, the gap between germline ends came to 9 bases. The CDR3 extends over 12 amino acids. CDR1 and CDR2 from the germline V gene are LNHDA and SQIVND (reference sequence). The CDR3 coding sequence is TGTGCCAGTAGGTTACAGGGCAATGAGCAGTTCTTC. Residues: CASRLQGNEQFF.

The chain uses TRBV11-2 and TRBJ2-5; TRBD2 is a possible D gene (7 bases). The CDR3 consists of 16 residues. V shed 1 base and J shed 4 bases, with 16 bases lying between them. Per germline, CDR1 SGHAT and CDR2 FQNNGV. Written as DNA, the CDR3 is TGTGCCAGCAGCTTAGCCCTCGGTGGGGGGGCAGAGACCCAGTACTTC. Encoded protein: CASSLALGGGAETQYF.

V and J are TRBV4-2 and TRBJ2-7; 10 nucleotides match TRBD2. From germline, CDR1 is LGHNA and CDR2 YNFKEQ. Losses at the gene ends were 4 bases for V and 0 bases for J; bases not matched to a gene: 6. This CDR3 contains 16 residues. This CDR3 is CASSRASGGLSYEQYF. The CDR3 nucleotides are TGTGCCAGCAGCCGGGCTAGCGGGGGCCTCTCCTACGAGCAGTACTTC.

CDR3 protein: CASSPLRQGAERETQYF. CDR3 nucleotide sequence: TGTGCCAGCAGCCCTCTGAGACAGGGGGCGGAGAGGGAGACCCAGTACTTC. The chain is built from TRBV5-6 and TRBJ2-5; 10 bases agree with TRBD1. Germline CDR1 and CDR2: SGHDT and YYEEEE. This CDR3 comprises 17 residues. V was pared by 4 bases and J by 5 bases, with 14 bases of the junction left unmatched. Together with reference TRBV5-6 and TRBJ2-5, the CDR3 gives the full variable domain: DAGVTQSPTHLIKTRGQQVTLRCSPKSGHDTVSWYQQALGQGPQFIFQYYEEEERQRGNFPDRFSGHQFPNYSSELNVNALLLGDSALYLCASSPLRQGAERETQYFGPGTRLLVL.

The chain links TRBV6-5 to TRBJ2-2, with D tentatively TRBD2 (6 bases). Trimming cost V 4 bases and J 1 base, with 10 bases left between them. CDR1 and CDR2 from the germline V gene are MNHEY and SVGAGI. The CDR3 has 15 amino acids. In DNA form, the CDR3 reads TGTGCCAGCAGTTTACGGGGGTTGAACACCGGGGAGCTGTTTTTT. Protein sequence: CASSLRGLNTGELFF.

V usage is TRBV27 and J usage is TRBJ2-2, with 9 bases lining up with TRBD2. V lost 3 bases and J lost 6; bases outside the gene matches: 11. The CDR3 covers 17 residues. The germline CDR1 and CDR2 sequences are MNHEY and SMNVEV (reference sequence). The CDR3 is CASSFGLAGLFPGELFF. Here the CDR3 DNA reads TGTGCCAGCAGTTTCGGGCTAGCGGGGTTGTTTCCCGGGGAGCTGTTTTTT.

The chain links TRBV27 to TRBJ2-4; TRBD1 matches 7 bases. V dropped 6 bases and J dropped 2; count of bases not matched to a gene: 4. Per the germline V gene, CDR1 is MNHEY and CDR2 is SMNVEV (reference sequence). The CDR3 runs to 14 residues. The CDR3 DNA sequence: TGTGCCAGCAGAATGACAGGGTCCAAAAACATTCAGTACTTC. It codes for CASRMTGSKNIQYF.

The chain couples TRBV5-5 to TRBJ2-4; maybe TRBD1 (6 bases). CDR3 length: 13 amino acids. Germline V gene lookup returns CDR1 SGHKS and CDR2 YYEKEE (reference sequence). Between the trimmed V and J ends, which lost 4 bases and 5 bases, there was a span of 10 bases. The CDR3 sequence: CASSGRQENIQYF. CDR3 coding DNA: TGTGCCAGCAGCGGAAGACAGGAAAACATTCAGTACTTC.

J is TRBJ1-1 and V is TRBV4-3; the D is unclear. V was pared by 1 base and J by 4 bases, with 10 bases between. The CDR3 totals 14 residues. Germline values: CDR1 LGHNA, CDR2 YSLEER. The CDR3 sequence is CASSQGRVSTEAFF. As DNA, the CDR3 is TGCGCCAGCAGCCAAGGGAGGGTGAGCACTGAAGCTTTCTTT.

The rearrangement joins TRBV4-1 to TRBJ2-1; TRBD1 matches at 11 bases. The V gene end was trimmed by 4 bases and the J gene end by 4 bases; junction bases not matched to a gene: 3. CDR3 length equals 15 residues. CDR1 and CDR2 (germline): MGHRA, YSYEKL. The CDR3 DNA is TGCGCCAGCAGCCTGGGACAGGGGGGATACAATGAGCAGTTCTTC. This translates into CASSLGQGGYNEQFF.

This chain links TRBV15 with TRBJ2-7; 7 bases fit TRBD2. Germline CDR1 reads LNHNV; CDR2 reads YYDKDF (reference sequence). The CDR3 extends over 14 amino acids. V was clipped by 1 base and J by 1 base; unmatched bases: 1. DNA for the CDR3: TGTGCCACCAGCAGAGGAGCGGGGTCCTACGAGCAGTACTTC. This translates into CATSRGAGSYEQYF.

The CDR3 DNA is TGTGCCAGCAGTTTGCAACAAAACTATGGCTACACCTTC. Encoded protein: CASSLQQNYGYTF. The rearrangement joins TRBV28 to TRBJ1-2; D unresolved. CDR1 and CDR2 from the germline V gene are MDHEN and SYDVKM. The CDR3 runs 13 residues. V was shortened by 3 bases and J by 2 bases, with 7 bases between the two germline ends.

The chain combines TRBV7-3 with TRBJ2-2; no clear D. Between the trimmed V and J ends, which lost 5 bases and 1 base, there was a span of 8 bases. Germline CDR1 SGHTA, CDR2 FQGTGA. This CDR3 has 14 residues. In DNA form, the CDR3 reads TGTGCCAGCAGCCCGACTCGGAACACCGGGGAGCTGTTTTTT. Its protein is CASSPTRNTGELFF.

This clone appeared a single time. The chain couples TRBV6-5 to TRBJ1-4; D not resolved. V shed 6 bases and J shed 8 bases, with 16 bases lying between them. The CDR3 loop spans 14 amino acids. Germline-derived CDR1 and CDR2 are MNHEY and SVGAGI. CDR3 nucleotides: TGTGCCAGCAGCCTCCGGGGAGTGGGCGAAAAACTGTTTTTT. It codes for CASSLRGVGEKLFF.

The rearrangement uses TRBV7-8 and TRBJ2-5; 9 bases align to TRBD2. Germline CDR1 is SGHVS and CDR2 is FQNEAQ. There are 15 residues in the CDR3. V lost 2 bases, J lost 2 bases, and 3 bases stayed unmatched. CDR3 sequence (DNA): TGTGCCAGCAGCTTAAGTACTAGCGGGCAAGAGACCCAGTACTTC. Encoded protein: CASSLSTSGQETQYF.